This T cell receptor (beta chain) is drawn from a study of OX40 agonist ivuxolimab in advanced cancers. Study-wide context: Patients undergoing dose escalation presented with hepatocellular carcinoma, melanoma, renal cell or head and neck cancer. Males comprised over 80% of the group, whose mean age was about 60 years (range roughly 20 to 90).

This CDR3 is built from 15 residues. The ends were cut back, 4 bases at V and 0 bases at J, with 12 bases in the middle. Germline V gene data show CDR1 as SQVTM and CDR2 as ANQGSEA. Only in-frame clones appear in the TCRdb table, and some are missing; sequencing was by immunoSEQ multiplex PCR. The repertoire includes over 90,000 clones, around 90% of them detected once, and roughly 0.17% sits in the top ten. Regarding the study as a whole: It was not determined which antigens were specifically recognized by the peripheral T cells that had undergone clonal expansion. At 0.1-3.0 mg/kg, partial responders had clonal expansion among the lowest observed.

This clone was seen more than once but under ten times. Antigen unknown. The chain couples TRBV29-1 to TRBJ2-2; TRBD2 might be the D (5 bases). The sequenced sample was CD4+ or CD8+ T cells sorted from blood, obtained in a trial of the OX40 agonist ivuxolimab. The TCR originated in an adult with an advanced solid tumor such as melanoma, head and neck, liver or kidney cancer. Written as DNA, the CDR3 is TGCAGCGTTGCCGGCTTCGGGGCGAACACCGGGGAGCTGTTTTTT. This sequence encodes CSVAGFGANTGELFF.